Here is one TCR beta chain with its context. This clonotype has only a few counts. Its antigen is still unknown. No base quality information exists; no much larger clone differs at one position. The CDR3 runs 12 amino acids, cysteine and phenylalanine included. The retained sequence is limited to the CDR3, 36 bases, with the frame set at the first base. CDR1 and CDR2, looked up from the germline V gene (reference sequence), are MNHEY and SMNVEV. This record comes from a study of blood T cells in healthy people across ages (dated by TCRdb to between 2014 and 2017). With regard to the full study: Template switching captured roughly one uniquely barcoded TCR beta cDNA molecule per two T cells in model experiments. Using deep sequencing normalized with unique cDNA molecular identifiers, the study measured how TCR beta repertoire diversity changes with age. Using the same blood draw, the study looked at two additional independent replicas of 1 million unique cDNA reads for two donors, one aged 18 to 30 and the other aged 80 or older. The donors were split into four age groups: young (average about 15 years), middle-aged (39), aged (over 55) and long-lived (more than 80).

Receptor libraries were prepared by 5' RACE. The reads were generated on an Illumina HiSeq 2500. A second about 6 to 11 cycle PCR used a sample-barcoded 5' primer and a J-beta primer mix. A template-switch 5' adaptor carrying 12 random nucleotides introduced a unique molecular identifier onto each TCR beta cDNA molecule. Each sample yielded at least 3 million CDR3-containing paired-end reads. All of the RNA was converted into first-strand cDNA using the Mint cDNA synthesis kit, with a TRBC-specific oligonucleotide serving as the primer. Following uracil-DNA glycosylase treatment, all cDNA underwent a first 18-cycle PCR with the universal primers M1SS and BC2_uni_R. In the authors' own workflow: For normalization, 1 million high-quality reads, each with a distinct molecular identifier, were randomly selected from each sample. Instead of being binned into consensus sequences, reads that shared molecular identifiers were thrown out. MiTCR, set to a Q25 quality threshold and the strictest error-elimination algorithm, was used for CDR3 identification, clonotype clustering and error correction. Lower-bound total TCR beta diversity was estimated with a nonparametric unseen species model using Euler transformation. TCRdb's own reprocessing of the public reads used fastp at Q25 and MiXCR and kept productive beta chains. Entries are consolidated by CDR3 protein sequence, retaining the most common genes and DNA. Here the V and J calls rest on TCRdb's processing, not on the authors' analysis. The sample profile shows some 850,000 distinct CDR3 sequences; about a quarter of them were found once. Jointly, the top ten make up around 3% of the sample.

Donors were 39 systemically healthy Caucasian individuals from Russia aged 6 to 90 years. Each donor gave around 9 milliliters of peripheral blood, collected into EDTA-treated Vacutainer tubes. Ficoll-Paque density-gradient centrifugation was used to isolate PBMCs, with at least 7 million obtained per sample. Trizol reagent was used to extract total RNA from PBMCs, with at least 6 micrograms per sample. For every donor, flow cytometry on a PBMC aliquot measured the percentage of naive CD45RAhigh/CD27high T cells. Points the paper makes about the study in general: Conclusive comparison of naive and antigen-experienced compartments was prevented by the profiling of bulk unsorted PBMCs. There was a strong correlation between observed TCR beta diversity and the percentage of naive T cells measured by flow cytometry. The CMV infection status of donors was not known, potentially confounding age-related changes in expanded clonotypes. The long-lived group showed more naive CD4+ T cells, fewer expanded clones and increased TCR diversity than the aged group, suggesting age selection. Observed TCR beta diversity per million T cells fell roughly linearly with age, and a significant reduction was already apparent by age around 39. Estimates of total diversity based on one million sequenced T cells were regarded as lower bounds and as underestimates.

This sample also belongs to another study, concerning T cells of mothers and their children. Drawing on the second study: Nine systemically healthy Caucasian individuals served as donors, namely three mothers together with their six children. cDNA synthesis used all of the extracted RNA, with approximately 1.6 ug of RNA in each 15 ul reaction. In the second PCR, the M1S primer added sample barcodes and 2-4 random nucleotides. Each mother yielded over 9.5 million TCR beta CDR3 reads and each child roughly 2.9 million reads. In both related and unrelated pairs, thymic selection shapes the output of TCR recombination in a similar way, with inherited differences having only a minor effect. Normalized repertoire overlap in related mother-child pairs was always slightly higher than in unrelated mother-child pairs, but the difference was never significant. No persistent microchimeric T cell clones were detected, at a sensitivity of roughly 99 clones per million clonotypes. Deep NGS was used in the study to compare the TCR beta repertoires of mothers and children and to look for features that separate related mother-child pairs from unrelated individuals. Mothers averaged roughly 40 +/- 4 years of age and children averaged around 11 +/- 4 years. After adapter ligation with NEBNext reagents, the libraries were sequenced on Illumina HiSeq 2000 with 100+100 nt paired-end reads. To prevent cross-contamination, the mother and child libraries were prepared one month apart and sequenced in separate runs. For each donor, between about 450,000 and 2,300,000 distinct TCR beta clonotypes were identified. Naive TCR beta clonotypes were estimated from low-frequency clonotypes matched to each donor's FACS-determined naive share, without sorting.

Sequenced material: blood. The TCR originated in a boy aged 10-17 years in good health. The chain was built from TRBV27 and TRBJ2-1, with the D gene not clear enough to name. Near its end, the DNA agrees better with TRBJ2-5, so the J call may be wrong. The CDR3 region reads CASSSSSQTQYF. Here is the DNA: TGTGCCAGCAGTTCCTCCTCTCAGACCCAGTACTTC.